The T cell receptor (beta chain) described here comes from a study of blood T cell repertoires in COVID-19. Background on the study: Researchers got acute and convalescent COVID-19 samples from the United States, Italy and Spain. From T cells, B-cell-depleted T cells, or PBMCs came the material, which was cDNA or gDNA.

Germline CDR1 reads SGDLS; CDR2 reads YYNGEE. This CDR3 is 13 amino acids long. V lost 3 bases, J lost 8 bases, and 12 bases lay in between. Per the original methods: Amplification of reference gene primers was used by the study to estimate nucleated cell counts. The protocol was immunoSEQ multiplex PCR, while the TCRdb copy is restricted to in-frame clones and leaves out a portion. V and J calls and clone size follow that table, whereas D and trimming were derived from the DNA. The table lists 64,000 or so clones, approximately 91% of them singletons. This sequence originates from a human donor in a cohort sampled during active COVID-19. The sequencing input was peripheral blood. The chain combines TRBV9 with TRBJ1-3, with a possible D match to TRBD1 (5 bases). The CDR3 nucleotides are TGTGCCAGCAGCGGACAGAGCCGTGACACCATATATTTT. Its translation is CASSGQSRDTIYF.